This entry lists 26 T cell receptor beta chains sequenced from one sample in a study of T-cell reconstitution after alpha-beta-depleted transplantation in children. Construction of the TCRbeta library involved unique molecular identifiers. TCRdb re-called the PCR reads with MiXCR, one entry per CDR3 protein. This sample yields 580,000 or so distinct CDR3 sequences, of which roughly 23% are seen a single time; roughly an eighth belongs to the top ten. This specimen was PBMCs, mostly from graft donor cells, taken 360 days after TCRalphabeta/CD19-depleted stem cell transplant. Receptors were obtained from a boy under two years old who had a stem cell transplant for acute myeloid leukemia, so the T cells may come from the graft donor.

J is TRBJ1-2 and V is TRBV5-1; D possibly corresponds to TRBD1 (6 bases). Trimming shortened V by 2 bases and J by 4 bases, and 15 bases separated the two germline ends. Germline CDR1 SGHRS, CDR2 YFSETQ. CDR3 length: 15 residues. The CDR3 loop is CASSFTGQSIYGYTF. DNA for the CDR3: TGCGCCAGCAGCTTCACAGGACAGTCCATCTATGGCTACACCTTC.

This clonotype has just a few counts. This chain uses TRBV20-1 with TRBJ2-3; TRBD2 aligns across 13 bases. Germline V gene lookup returns CDR1 DFQATT and CDR2 SNEGSKA (reference sequence). The CDR3 is 20 residues long. The V and J ends lost 0 bases and 6 bases, in that order; junction bases with no gene match: 18. CDR3 loop: CSARDRRLAGGATRPDTQYF. CDR3 in DNA: TGCAGTGCTAGAGATAGGCGACTAGCGGGGGGAGCAACTCGACCTGATACGCAGTATTTT.

This clonotype occurred a few times. This chain joins TRBV7-6 and TRBJ1-1, with 10 bases fitting TRBD1. This CDR3 is 16 amino acids long. V gave up 0 bases and J gave up 2 bases; unmatched junction bases: 3. Per the germline V gene, CDR1 is SGHVS and CDR2 is FNYEAQ. The CDR3 nucleotides are TGTGCCAGCAGCTTAGCCTCGACAGGGGGCAACACTGAAGCTTTCTTT. This gives the protein CASSLASTGGNTEAFF.

This clonotype was picked up many times. The chain couples TRBV5-1 to TRBJ2-1; TRBD2 might be the D (5 bases). The germline CDR1 and CDR2 sequences are SGHRS and YFSETQ. This CDR3 is 12 amino acids long. With 2 bases removed from V and 8 bases from J, the gap between germline ends came to 8 bases. CDR3: CASSFEGDEQFF. The CDR3 DNA is TGCGCCAGCAGCTTTGAGGGTGATGAGCAGTTCTTC.

In its sample, this clonotype was seen many times. The rearrangement joins TRBV12-3 or TRBV12-4 to TRBJ2-7; maybe TRBD1 (5 bases). Trimming left V 6 bases short and J 0 bases short, with 15 bases between. CDR3 length: 15 amino acids. The CDR3 bases are TGTGCCAGCAGCCCCCCGATGGGGCGCTCCTACGAGCAGTACGTC. Translating it yields CASSPPMGRSYEQYV.

This clonotype has only a few counts. The chain uses TRBV20-1 and TRBJ2-7, with 8 positions matching TRBD1. V lost 0 bases, J lost 2 bases, and 12 bases stayed unmatched. Germline V gives CDR1 DFQATT, CDR2 SNEGSKA (reference sequence). This CDR3 spans 17 amino acids. The CDR3 loop is CSARDPWDRLPTYEQYF. In nucleotides, the CDR3 is TGCAGTGCTAGAGACCCCTGGGACAGGCTGCCTACCTACGAGCAGTACTTC.

The sample holds many counts of this clonotype. The J gene is TRBJ1-2, the V gene TRBV29-1; 9 nucleotides align to TRBD1. Trimming cost V 5 bases and J 8 bases; bases outside gene matches: 6. This CDR3 is built from 12 residues. CDR1 SQVTM and CDR2 ANQGSEA come from the germline V gene. The CDR3 reads CSVPGQGVGYTF. In DNA form, the CDR3 reads TGCAGCGTTCCGGGACAGGGTGTCGGCTACACCTTC.

The chain combines TRBV6-1 with TRBJ1-1, with unresolved D. The CDR3 runs 11 residues. Germline CDR1 is MNHNS and CDR2 is SASEGT. Trimming shortened V by 6 bases and J by 10 bases, and 12 bases separated the two germline ends. Written as DNA, the CDR3 is TGTGCCAGCAGCCAAGGGCAAGGAGCTTTCTTT. Amino acid sequence: CASSQGQGAFF.

In its sample, this clonotype was seen a few times. V usage is TRBV10-3 and J usage is TRBJ1-2; D gene unclear. This CDR3 comprises 15 residues. The V end lost 4 bases, the J end lost 0 bases, and 12 bases lay between the germline ends. Germline-derived CDR1 and CDR2 are ENHRY and SYGVKD. This CDR3 is CAISAGQISNYGYTF. Here the CDR3 DNA reads TGTGCCATCAGTGCGGGTCAGATCTCTAACTATGGCTACACCTTC.

The sample holds many counts of this clonotype. The gene calls are TRBV7-9 and TRBJ2-1, with D possibly matching TRBD1 (6 bases). There are 12 residues in the CDR3. Trimming removed 8 bases at V and 6 bases at J, with 11 bases between. Looked up from germline, CDR1 is SEHNR and CDR2 is FQNEAQ (reference sequence). The CDR3 loop reads CASQGSGNEQFF. CDR3 coding DNA: TGTGCCAGCCAGGGGTCCGGCAATGAGCAGTTCTTC. The variable domain in full, completed from reference TRBV7-9 and TRBJ2-1, reads DTGVSQNPRHKITKRGQNVTFRCDPISEHNRLYWYRQTLGQGPEFLTYFQNEAQLEKSRLLSDRFSAERPKGSFSTLEIQRTEQGDSAMYLCASQGSGNEQFFGPGTRLTVL.

This chain links TRBV20-1 with TRBJ2-1; D may match TRBD1 or TRBD2 (5 bases each). This CDR3 has 17 amino acids. Germline V gives CDR1 DFQATT, CDR2 SNEGSKA (reference sequence). The V gene lost 2 bases and the J gene lost 1 base, with 18 bases spanning the gap. The CDR3 region is CSARIFSGTGSYNEQFF. The CDR3 bases are TGCAGTGCTAGAATATTCAGCGGCACAGGATCCTACAATGAGCAGTTCTTC.

This clonotype was detected a few times. The genes are TRBV7-2 and TRBJ2-7, with D perhaps matching TRBD1 (6 bases). V was clipped by 5 bases and J by 4 bases, with 15 bases between them. The V gene's germline CDR1 is SGHTA and CDR2 FQGNSA. This CDR3 is built from 14 residues. CDR3 residues: CASSRAPTGYEQYF. The CDR3 bases are TGTGCCAGCAGCAGGGCCCCGACAGGATACGAGCAGTACTTC.

This sequence joins TRBV20-1 and TRBJ2-1; 8 bases are shared with TRBD2. J lost 7 bases, V lost 0 bases, and 5 bases had no gene match. The germline CDR1 and CDR2 sequences are DFQATT and SNEGSKA (reference sequence). The CDR3 length is 14 residues. In nucleotides, the CDR3 is TGCAGTGCTAGAGATCTGCGGGGGGTAAATGAGCAGTTCTTC. This codes for CSARDLRGVNEQFF.

The rearrangement uses TRBV20-1 and TRBJ2-5; 7 bases line up with TRBD1. This CDR3 region has 16 residues. The germline gives CDR1 DFQATT, CDR2 SNEGSKA (reference sequence). The trim removed 5 bases at V and 0 bases at J, leaving 12 bases unmatched. CDR3 DNA sequence: TGCAGTGCTCGATGGAGCCGGGACAGTTACCAAGAGACCCAGTACTTC. It is translated as CSARWSRDSYQETQYF.

V gene TRBV20-1 combines with J gene TRBJ2-2, with TRBD2 as a possible D gene (6 bases). CDR3 length: 16 residues. Trimming stripped 4 bases from V and 1 base from J, with 16 bases between. Germline CDR1 is DFQATT and CDR2 is SNEGSKA (reference sequence). The CDR3, as DNA: TGCAGTGCTAAGGCGGGGCAGGACATGAACACCGGGGAGCTGTTTTTT. Translated, it gives CSAKAGQDMNTGELFF.

This clonotype has only one observation. Germline and junction disagree at one end, which may indicate a read error. This chain uses TRBV3-1 with TRBJ2-5; 7 bases map to TRBD2. Per the germline V gene, CDR1 is LGHDT and CDR2 is YNNKEL (reference sequence). This CDR3 contains 12 residues. The CDR3 region is CASSGGGESQYF. In DNA form, the CDR3 reads TGTGCCAGCAGTGGGGGAGGGGAGAGCCAGTACTTC.

This clonotype was counted ten times or more. In DNA form, the CDR3 reads TGTGCCAGCAGTTACTCTCTGGGATCGTCCTACAATGAGCAGTTCTTC. This encodes CASSYSLGSSYNEQFF. J is TRBJ2-1 and V is TRBV6-5; D gene uncertain. Germline V gene data show CDR1 as MNHEY and CDR2 as SVGAGI. This CDR3 comprises 16 residues. Trimming took 0 bases from V and 1 from J, leaving 10 bases between them.

The table lists this clonotype with many counts. The junction departs from germline at one end; a sequencing error may be responsible. V is TRBV29-1 and J is TRBJ2-1; D possibly matches TRBD1 or TRBD2 (6 bases each). The CDR3 is 15 amino acids. From germline, CDR1 is SQVTM and CDR2 ANQGSEA. The CDR3 nucleotides are TGCAGCGCTCAGGCGAGGGGGGACTCCAACAATGAGCAGTTCTTC. It specifies CSAQARGDSNNEQFF.

The chain couples TRBV6-2 or TRBV6-3 to TRBJ2-1; 7 bases are shared with TRBD2. There are 19 residues in the CDR3. Germline lookup yields CDR1 MNHEY and CDR2 SVGEGT. Trimming at V came to 6 bases and at J to 1 base, leaving 18 bases not matched to a gene. CDR3 DNA: TGTGCCAGCAGATCTCCCGCAGCGGGGCCGAGGGGATCCTACAATGAGCAGTTCTTC. Encoded protein: CASRSPAAGPRGSYNEQFF.

The rearrangement joins TRBV12-3 or TRBV12-4 to TRBJ1-5, with no clear D. The V end lost 2 bases, the J end lost 6 bases, and 5 bases lay between the germline ends. CDR3 length: 12 residues. CDR3: CASSLWGQPQHF. The CDR3 DNA reads TGTGCCAGCAGTTTATGGGGTCAGCCCCAGCATTTT.

This clonotype was seen repeatedly, ten times or more. Here the CDR3 reads CSVVPWEGPEFF. The CDR3 DNA reads TGCAGCGTTGTCCCTTGGGAGGGGCCGGAGTTCTTC. The chain couples TRBV29-1 to TRBJ2-1; 7 bases are shared with TRBD2. V gave up 4 bases and J gave up 14 bases; unmatched junction bases: 11. The CDR3 has 12 residues. Germline CDR1 reads SQVTM; CDR2 reads ANQGSEA.

This chain links TRBV27 with TRBJ2-3, with 15 bases that match TRBD2. CDR1 MNHEY and CDR2 SMNVEV come from the germline V gene (reference sequence). Germline trimming cut 5 bases from V and 0 bases from J; bases unmatched to any gene: 6. This CDR3 region has 18 residues. The CDR3 bases are TGTGCCAGCAGTCCCGGGACTAGCGGGGGGCACAGCACAGATACGCAGTATTTT. Its translation is CASSPGTSGGHSTDTQYF.

The sample holds a few counts of this clonotype. The J gene is TRBJ2-2, the V gene TRBV6-5; 13 bases map to TRBD2. The CDR3 is 17 amino acids. Trimming at V came to 5 bases and at J to 1 base, leaving 4 bases not matched to a gene. CDR1 and CDR2 from the germline V gene are MNHEY and SVGAGI. The CDR3 protein is CASSPRTSGGNTGELFF. In DNA, the CDR3 is TGTGCCAGCAGTCCGAGGACTAGCGGGGGGAACACCGGGGAGCTGTTTTTT.

This clonotype showed up just a few times. This chain uses TRBV12-3 or TRBV12-4 with TRBJ2-3; 8 nucleotides match TRBD2. Germline trimming cut 3 bases from V and 0 bases from J; bases unmatched to any gene: 2. This CDR3 has 15 residues. In DNA form, the CDR3 reads TGTGCCAGCAGTTTCCCGGGGGGGAGCACAGATACGCAGTATTTT. Its protein is CASSFPGGSTDTQYF.

This clonotype was seen repeatedly, ten times or more. The CDR3 here is CSAYLPGNEQFF. For the CDR3, the DNA is TGCAGTGCCTACCTACCGGGCAATGAGCAGTTCTTC. This chain links TRBV20-1 with TRBJ2-1; D not certain. Germline CDR1 and CDR2: DFQATT and SNEGSKA (reference sequence). This CDR3 has 12 amino acids. V was pared by 6 bases and J by 6 bases, with 12 bases between.

This clonotype was picked up a small number of times. The CDR3 region is CSARDPLAGGPETQYF. DNA for the CDR3: TGCAGTGCTAGAGATCCACTAGCGGGGGGGCCGGAGACCCAGTACTTC. J is TRBJ2-5 and V is TRBV20-1, with TRBD2 matching 13 bases. The V gene's germline CDR1 is DFQATT and CDR2 SNEGSKA (reference sequence). This CDR3 region has 16 residues. V shed 0 bases, J shed 5 bases, and the junction held 6 bases outside the gene matches.